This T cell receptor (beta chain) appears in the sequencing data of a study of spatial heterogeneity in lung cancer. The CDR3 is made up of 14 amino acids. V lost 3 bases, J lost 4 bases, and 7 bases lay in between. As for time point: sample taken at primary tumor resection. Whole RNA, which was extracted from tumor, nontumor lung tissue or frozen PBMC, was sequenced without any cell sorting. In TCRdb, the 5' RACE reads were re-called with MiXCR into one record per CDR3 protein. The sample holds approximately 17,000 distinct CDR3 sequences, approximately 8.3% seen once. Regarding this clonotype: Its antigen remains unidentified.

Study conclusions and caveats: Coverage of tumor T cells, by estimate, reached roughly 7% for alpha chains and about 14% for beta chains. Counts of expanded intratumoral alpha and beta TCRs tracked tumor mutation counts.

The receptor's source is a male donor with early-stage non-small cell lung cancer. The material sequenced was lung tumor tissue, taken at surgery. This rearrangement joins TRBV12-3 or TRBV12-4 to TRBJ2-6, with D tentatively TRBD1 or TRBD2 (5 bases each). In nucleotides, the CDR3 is TGTGCCAGCAGTTTGGGGGTCGGGGCCAACGTCCTGACTTTC. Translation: CASSLGVGANVLTF.